The rows below give T cell receptor beta chains drawn from one sample of a study of naive and memory T cell subsets. TCRdb analysed the UMI-ligation and nested PCR reads with MiXCR anew, one entry per CDR3 protein. The data show about 120,000 distinct CDR3 sequences, with around 35% seen just once and about 0.85% held by the top ten. Sequencing was carried out using central memory CD4+ T cells from blood. The receptors shown here come from a human donor in good health. Each CDR3 is given with its conserved first and last residue. The D gene is left open where the match is weak. Expanded clones get a size class; other rows say once, few or many, or leave the size out.

D	size	V	J	DNA	CDR3
.	.	TRBV29-1	TRBJ2-1	TGCAGCGCCCGGACTTCCTACAATGAGCAGTTCTTC	CSARTSYNEQFF
TRBD1	few	TRBV7-8	TRBJ2-1	TGTGCCAGCAGCCCGCGGACAGGCTCCTACAATGAGCAGTTCTTC	CASSPRTGSYNEQFF
TRBD1	many	TRBV20-1	TRBJ2-7	TGCAGTGCCCCAGGACAGGGGAGGTACGAGCAGTACTTC	CSAPGQGRYEQYF
.	.	TRBV29-1	TRBJ1-4	TGCAGCGTTTCCTATAATGAAAAACTGTTTTTT	CSVSYNEKLFF
.	few	TRBV18	TRBJ2-7	TGTGCCAGCTCACCCACCGCTGGTGGGCGGAGTTTTTCCTACGAGCAGTACTTC	CASSPTAGGRSFSYEQYF
.	few	TRBV5-1	TRBJ2-3	TGCGCCAGCAGCTTTAGTATGGTTTATTACACAGATACGCAGTATTTT	CASSFSMVYYTDTQYF
.	once	TRBV20-1	TRBJ2-1	TGCAGTGCTCCAGTGGGCAATTTTGAGCAGTTCTTC	CSAPVGNFEQFF
.	few	TRBV4-2	TRBJ2-6	TGTGCCAGCAGCCAAGATCTGTCCGGGTTTGGGGCCAACGTCCTGACTTTC	CASSQDLSGFGANVLTF
.	few	TRBV7-3	TRBJ1-1	TGTGCCAGCAGCTTACGGCAGGGGAACACTGAAGCTTTCTTT	CASSLRQGNTEAFF
.	once	TRBV12-3/TRBV12-4	TRBJ2-1	TGTGCCAGCAGTTTTTGGCGGGAAAACAATGAGCAGTTCTTC	CASSFWRENNEQFF
TRBD2	.	TRBV9	TRBJ2-3	TGTGCCAGCAGCGTAGTGGGGACTAGCTCTACAGATACGCAGTATTTT	CASSVVGTSSTDTQYF
.	.	TRBV20-1	TRBJ1-3	TGCAGTGCTAGAGATCTTGGCGTGATCTCTGGAAACACCATATATTTT	CSARDLGVISGNTIYF
TRBD1	many	TRBV12-3/TRBV12-4	TRBJ1-2	TGTGCCAGCAGTTCAACAGGGGAGCGGTACGGCTACACCTTC	CASSSTGERYGYTF
.	.	TRBV6-6	TRBJ2-7	TGTGCCAGCAGCGAGTGGAGCTCCTACGAGCAGTACTTC	CASSEWSSYEQYF
TRBD1	many	TRBV2	TRBJ1-1	TGTGCCAGCAAAGGGACAGCGAACACTGAAGCTTTCTTT	CASKGTANTEAFF
TRBD1	many	TRBV7-2	TRBJ2-2	TGTGCCAGCAGCTTAGGGGGACAGGCGAACACCGGGGAGCTGTTTTTT	CASSLGGQANTGELFF
TRBD2	.	TRBV24-1	TRBJ2-2	TGTGCCACCAGTAAGGGAGGGGTGCAAACCGGGGAGCTGTTTTTT	CATSKGGVQTGELFF
.	few	TRBV30	TRBJ1-3	TGTGCCTGGACCCTGCTTCGATTGAAACAGGAACCCTCTGGAAACACCATATATTTT	CAWTLLRLKQEPSGNTIYF
TRBD1	few	TRBV29-1	TRBJ1-1	TGCAGCGTTGAAGAGCTTGGCCGGGACAGGGTTGAAGCTTTCTTT	CSVEELGRDRVEAFF
.	.	TRBV28	TRBJ2-7	TGTGCCAGCAGCCCCGCTGGGGGGCACTACGAGCAGTACTTC	CASSPAGGHYEQYF
.	.	TRBV23-1	TRBJ1-5	TGCGCCAGTACGTCATGGGGGGCCAATCAGCCCCAGCATTTT	CASTSWGANQPQHF
TRBD2	few	TRBV6-5	TRBJ2-1	TGTGCCAGCAGACAAACTAGCGGGTCGACCTCCTACAATGAGCAGTTCTTC	CASRQTSGSTSYNEQFF
.	.	TRBV27	TRBJ2-3	TGTGCCAGCAGTTTGACTAGAGCTAGCACAGATACGCAGTATTTT	CASSLTRASTDTQYF
TRBD2	.	TRBV19	TRBJ2-3	TGTGCCAGCTCACAACTTACGGGACTAGCTTTCACAGATACGCAGTATTTT	CASSQLTGLAFTDTQYF
.	once	TRBV5-1	TRBJ2-7	TGCGCCAGCAGCTTTGCACAGGGTTTCTACGAGCAGTACTTC	CASSFAQGFYEQYF
TRBD1	few	TRBV28	TRBJ2-7	TGTGCCAGCAGTCTCATCGGACAGGGTCGATGGGATTACGAGCAGTACTTC	CASSLIGQGRWDYEQYF
TRBD2	.	TRBV7-2	TRBJ2-3	TGTGCCAGCAGAACCGGGACTAGAGGACGCCGGGATACGCAGTATTTT	CASRTGTRGRRDTQYF
.	many	TRBV28	TRBJ2-3	TGTGCCAGCAGTTTACCCCAGGGCACAGATACGCAGTATTTT	CASSLPQGTDTQYF
.	.	TRBV2	TRBJ2-7	TGTGCCAGCAGTGAAGCCCGGGGAAGGTACGAGCAGTACTTC	CASSEARGRYEQYF
.	.	TRBV5-1	TRBJ2-7	TGCGCCAGCAGCTTGGCCATAGGGGACCACCAGTACTTC	CASSLAIGDHQYF
.	few	TRBV9	TRBJ2-2	TGTGCCAGCAGCGTGACAGGGAACACCGGGGAGCTGTTTTTT	CASSVTGNTGELFF
.	few	TRBV6-1	TRBJ2-1	TGTGCCAGCAGTGAGGAGTCCTCGAGCTCCTACAATGAGCAGTTCTTC	CASSEESSSSYNEQFF
TRBD1	.	TRBV20-1	TRBJ2-4	TGCAGTCCTCTCGCCGGGACAGGCAAAAAGATTCAGTACTTC	CSPLAGTGKKIQYF
.	once	TRBV5-1	TRBJ2-3	TGCGCCAGCAGCTTGGTGGTGGGAGGTGTATCAGATACGCAGTATTTT	CASSLVVGGVSDTQYF
.	.	TRBV7-2	TRBJ1-1	TGTGCCAGCAGATTAAACAGGGATTTACAAGCTTTCTTT	CASRLNRDLQAFF
TRBD1	.	TRBV14	TRBJ2-7	TGTGCCAGCAGCCTGGGACAGGCGTCAGTGTACGAGCAGTACTTC	CASSLGQASVYEQYF
TRBD2	few	TRBV27	TRBJ2-2	TGTGCCAGCAGTTTAAGACCCCCCCTCGGGGGGGCAACCGGGGAGCTGTTTTTT	CASSLRPPLGGATGELFF
TRBD1	few	TRBV19	TRBJ2-7	TGTGCCAGTAGTAATTTGGGACAGGGTATCCACGAGCAGTACTTC	CASSNLGQGIHEQYF
TRBD1	few	TRBV10-1	TRBJ1-1	TGCGCCAGCAGAGACCGGGACAGGGGACCAGCTTTCTTT	CASRDRDRGPAFF
.	.	TRBV2	TRBJ1-6	TGTGCCAGCAGGGGCGTTGGAAATTCACCCCTCCACTTT	CASRGVGNSPLHF
TRBD2	.	TRBV5-1	TRBJ2-1	TGCGCCAGCAGCGAGAGACTAGCGGGACGGAACAATGAGCAGTTCTTC	CASSERLAGRNNEQFF
.	.	TRBV27	TRBJ1-5	TGTGCCAGCAGTTTACAGGGCCCCCTGGGAAGCAATCAGCCCCAGCATTTT	CASSLQGPLGSNQPQHF
.	few	TRBV6-6	TRBJ2-7	TGTGCCAGCAGTTATAGGCCGGCAGGGAGGTGGTACGAGCAGTACTTC	CASSYRPAGRWYEQYF
TRBD2	.	TRBV7-3	TRBJ2-1	TGTGCCAGCAGCTATAGCGGGAGTAATGAGCAGTTCTTC	CASSYSGSNEQFF
TRBD2	.	TRBV20-1	TRBJ2-7	TGCAGTGCTAGATTCCACGGACTAGCGGGAGGGAGGGAGCAGTACTTC	CSARFHGLAGGREQYF
.	few	TRBV19	TRBJ2-5	TGTGCCAGTAGTATTGGTTTGGGGCTGGAGACCCAGTACTTC	CASSIGLGLETQYF
TRBD2	.	TRBV5-1	TRBJ2-3	TGCGCCACCAGGGCTAGCGGGAGCACAGATACGCAGTATTTT	CATRASGSTDTQYF
.	few	TRBV20-1	TRBJ2-7	TGCAGTGCCCTGAGGGTGGGTCCCCTGGTCTACGAGCAGTACTTC	CSALRVGPLVYEQYF
.	.	TRBV12-3/TRBV12-4	TRBJ2-3	TGTGCCAGCAGTTTAGAAGTTGGGCACACAGATACGCAGTATTTT	CASSLEVGHTDTQYF